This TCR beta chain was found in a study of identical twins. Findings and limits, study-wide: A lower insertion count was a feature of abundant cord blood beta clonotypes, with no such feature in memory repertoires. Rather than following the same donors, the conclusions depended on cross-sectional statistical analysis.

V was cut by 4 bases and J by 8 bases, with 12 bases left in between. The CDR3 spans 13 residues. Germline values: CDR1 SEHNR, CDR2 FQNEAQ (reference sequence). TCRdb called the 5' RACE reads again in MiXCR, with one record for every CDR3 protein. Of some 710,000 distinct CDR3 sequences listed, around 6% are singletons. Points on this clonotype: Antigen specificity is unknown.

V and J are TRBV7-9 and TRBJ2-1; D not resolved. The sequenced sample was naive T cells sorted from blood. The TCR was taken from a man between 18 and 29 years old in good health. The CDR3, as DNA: TGTGCCAGCAGCTCCCCGCGTTTGGATGAGCAGTTCTTC. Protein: CASSSPRLDEQFF.